One and the same sample provided the 23 T cell receptor beta chains below, sequenced in a study of T cells in Graves' hyperthyroidism and ophthalmopathy. Researchers amplified the TCR beta CDR3 regions from RNA transcripts. HTBI primers were used for first-round RT-PCR of the TCR CDR3. TCRdb ran MiXCR on the multiplex PCR reads and lists one entry per CDR3 protein. The data hold hundreds of thousands of distinct CDR3 sequences, with about 20% observed a single time. The sample was blood. All receptors derive from a man aged 25-45 years with Graves' ophthalmopathy.

The chain joins TRBV27 to TRBJ2-3, with TRBD2 identical over 10 bases. Germline values: CDR1 MNHEY, CDR2 SMNVEV (reference sequence). The CDR3 runs 14 residues. Trimming removed 7 bases from V and 3 bases from J; junction bases left unmatched: 4. The CDR3 sequence: CASMPSGRTDTQYF. CDR3 bases: TGTGCCAGCATGCCTAGCGGGAGAACAGATACGCAGTATTTT.

This clonotype appeared many times. The J gene is TRBJ1-1, the V gene TRBV13, with D possibly TRBD1 on 6 matching bases. V dropped 2 bases and J dropped 3 bases, with 10 bases sitting between them. This CDR3 has 14 residues. The germline V gene has CDR1 PRHDT and CDR2 FYEKMQ (reference sequence). CDR3 bases: TGTGCCAGCAGCTTACCCGAGGGGGACACTGAAGCTTTCTTT. Translation gives CASSLPEGDTEAFF. Full variable domain (rest looked up from reference TRBV13 and TRBJ1-1): AAGVIQSPRHLIKEKRETATLKCYPIPRHDTVYWYQQGPGQDPQFLISFYEKMQSDKGSIPDRFSAQQFSDYHSELNMSSLELGDSALYFCASSLPEGDTEAFFGQGTRLTVV.

The rearrangement joins TRBV25-1 to TRBJ2-1, with D tentatively TRBD1 or TRBD2 (5 bases each). The V end was cut by 2 bases, the J end by 10 bases, with 18 bases between. CDR1 is MGHDK, CDR2 SYGVNS, per germline. This CDR3 has 15 amino acids. In nucleotides, the CDR3 is TGTGCCAGCAGTGAAGTCGGGGCGAGGGGACGGGAGCAGTTCTTC. Its translation: CASSEVGARGREQFF.

This clonotype was seen a few times. The V gene is TRBV13, the J gene TRBJ2-7; the match to TRBD2 covers 11 bases. Unmatched junction bases numbered 6, after V lost 5 bases and J lost 3 bases. Germline CDR1 PRHDT, CDR2 FYEKMQ (reference sequence). The CDR3 length is 15 residues. The CDR3 reads CASSVSGRAYYEQYF. The CDR3 nucleotides read TGTGCCAGCAGCGTTAGCGGGAGGGCCTACTACGAGCAGTACTTC. The whole variable domain, filled in from reference TRBV13 and TRBJ2-7, reads AAGVIQSPRHLIKEKRETATLKCYPIPRHDTVYWYQQGPGQDPQFLISFYEKMQSDKGSIPDRFSAQQFSDYHSELNMSSLELGDSALYFCASSVSGRAYYEQYFGPGTRLTVT.

This clonotype was observed a handful of times. V gene TRBV24-1 combines with J gene TRBJ2-6; TRBD1 aligns across 8 bases. The CDR3 is 18 amino acids. Trimming at V came to 2 bases and at J to 2 bases, leaving 7 bases not matched to a gene. The germline gives CDR1 KGHDR, CDR2 SFDVKD. The CDR3 here is CATSDSLTTGAGANVLTF. The CDR3 nucleotides read TGTGCCACCAGTGATTCTTTAACGACAGGGGCTGGGGCCAACGTCCTGACTTTC.

This clonotype appeared a few times. V gene TRBV27 combines with J gene TRBJ2-5; a possible D gene is TRBD1 (6 bases). The CDR3 spans 16 residues. V was shortened by 0 bases and J by 1 base, with 12 bases between the two germline ends. Germline V gene data show CDR1 as MNHEY and CDR2 as SMNVEV (reference sequence). CDR3 sequence reads: CASSLSTGDLQETQYF. In DNA form, the CDR3 reads TGTGCCAGCAGTTTATCGACAGGAGACCTCCAAGAGACCCAGTACTTC.

The genes are TRBV10-2 and TRBJ2-1, with no clear D. This CDR3 comprises 12 residues. Trimming cost V 3 bases and J 6 bases, with 6 bases left between them. Germline V gene sequence: CDR1 WSHSY, CDR2 SAAADI. The CDR3 coding sequence is TGCGCCAGCAGTGACTCCCTCAATGAGCAGTTCTTC. This codes for CASSDSLNEQFF.

A few counts support this clonotype. The chain combines TRBV5-1 with TRBJ2-1; 7 nucleotides align to TRBD2. The germline V gene has CDR1 SGHRS and CDR2 YFSETQ. This CDR3 is built from 16 residues. The J segment lost 8 bases and the V segment lost 2 bases, leaving 13 bases of the junction unmatched. The CDR3 coding sequence is TGCGCCAGCAGCTTTGGTGGGGCTAGCGGCTCTTATGAGCAGTTCTTC. Translating gives CASSFGGASGSYEQFF.

As to this clonotype: A much larger clone is a single base away; this may be a read error. The chain joins TRBV30 to TRBJ2-5; 7 positions match TRBD1. The CDR3 covers 16 residues. Germline CDR1 is GTSNPN and CDR2 is SVGIG (reference sequence). V lost 5 bases to trimming and J lost 1 base; unmatched junction nucleotides: 13. The CDR3 nucleotides are TGTGCCTGGTCCCCCAGGACAGGAGGTGGCCAAGAGACCCAGTACTTC. Amino acids: CAWSPRTGGGQETQYF. The variable domain in full, with the rest retrieved from reference TRBV30 and TRBJ2-5, is SQTIHQWPATLVQPVGSPLSLECTVEGTSNPNLYWYRQAAGRGLQLLFYSVGIGQISSEVPQNLSASRPQDRQFILSSKKLLLSDSGFYLCAWSPRTGGGQETQYFGPGTRLLVL.

V and J are TRBV20-1 and TRBJ2-7, with 8 bases that match TRBD1. Trimming took 5 bases from V and 2 from J; bases not matched to a gene: 5. There are 13 residues in the CDR3. From germline, CDR1 is DFQATT and CDR2 SNEGSKA (reference sequence). The CDR3 DNA reads as TGCAGTGCTCCCGGGACAGGACCCTACGAGCAGTACTTC. This translates into CSAPGTGPYEQYF.

Points on this clonotype: Mismatch with germline at one junction end may stem from a read error. This chain uses TRBV7-2 with TRBJ2-5; tentative D call: TRBD2 (5 bases). The germline V gene has CDR1 SGHTA and CDR2 FQGNSA. CDR3 length: 14 amino acids. Here the CDR3 reads CASSLAGLIRSLHF. As DNA, the CDR3 is TGTGCCAGCAGCTTAGCCGGACTGATTAGGTCCCTCCACTTC.

The chain combines TRBV7-3 with TRBJ2-1; 10 nucleotides match TRBD2. The junction had 29 bases not matched to a gene; V was cut back by 3 bases and J by 12 bases. This CDR3 has 21 residues. Germline assignment: CDR1 SGHTA and CDR2 FQGTGA. The CDR3 is CASSLETAQLFSGRPRARQFF. The DNA of the CDR3 is TGTGCCAGCAGCTTGGAGACAGCCCAACTCTTTAGCGGGAGGCCTCGGGCCAGGCAGTTCTTC.

The chain employs TRBV6-1 and TRBJ2-2, with D perhaps TRBD1 (5 bases). The germline V gene encodes CDR1 MNHNS and CDR2 SASEGT. This CDR3 is built from 16 residues. V was cut by 2 bases and J by 4 bases, with 14 bases left in between. In nucleotides, the CDR3 is TGTGCCAGCAGTGAATTAAGGGGATCGGTCACCGGGGAGCTGTTTTTT. Its translation is CASSELRGSVTGELFF.

This clonotype has just a few counts. This chain links TRBV6-1 with TRBJ2-3; 14 bases line up with TRBD2. V gave up 5 bases and J gave up 5 bases; unmatched junction bases: 6. The germline CDR1 and CDR2 sequences are MNHNS and SASEGT. The length of the CDR3 is 16 residues. CDR3 bases: TGTGCCAGCAGTTATTGGGGACTAGCGGGAGTAGATACGCAGTATTTT. Protein: CASSYWGLAGVDTQYF.

This clonotype was recorded many times. The chain links TRBV12-3 or TRBV12-4 to TRBJ1-2, with a possible D match to TRBD1 (5 bases). Trimming took off 3 bases at V and 1 base at J, with 9 bases between the two ends. This CDR3 comprises 14 residues. This CDR3 reads CASSLKGDNYGYTF. CDR3 DNA: TGTGCCAGCAGTTTGAAAGGGGATAACTATGGCTACACCTTC.

This clonotype was counted between two and nine times. This chain uses TRBV5-1 with TRBJ2-7; D call uncertain. In germline, CDR1 is SGHRS, CDR2 YFSETQ. Trimming pared 0 bases from V and 5 bases from J, leaving 12 bases between. The CDR3 spans 14 residues. CDR3 sequence: CASSLAPSEDEQYF. CDR3 nucleotide sequence: TGCGCCAGCAGCTTGGCACCATCAGAGGACGAGCAGTACTTC.

This clonotype was detected only a few times. The genes are TRBV29-1 and TRBJ2-7; the D gene is possibly TRBD1 (6 bases). The germline gives CDR1 SQVTM, CDR2 ANQGSEA. Trimming left V 5 bases short and J 7 bases short, with 15 bases between. The CDR3 loop spans 12 amino acids. In DNA form, the CDR3 reads TGCAGCGTTCAAAAACAGGGAACGGAGCAGTACTTC. Amino acid sequence: CSVQKQGTEQYF.

There are many counts of this clonotype. The J gene is TRBJ2-7, the V gene TRBV18; no clear D. Between the trimmed V and J ends, which lost 3 bases and 7 bases, there was a span of 16 bases. The CDR3 length is 14 residues. In germline, CDR1 is KGHSH, CDR2 LQKENI. As DNA, the CDR3 is TGTGCCAGCTCACCCCACGGACCCACACCGGAGCAGTACTTC. Its translation is CASSPHGPTPEQYF.

This clonotype occurred a few times. As DNA, the CDR3 is TGTGCCAGCAGCTTGGTGGGAGAAAGCGAGCAGTACTTC. Translated: CASSLVGESEQYF. This chain joins TRBV5-4 and TRBJ2-7; possible D gene TRBD2, 5 bases. This CDR3 is built from 13 residues. Germline-derived CDR1 and CDR2 are SGHNT and YYREEE (reference sequence). Trimming stripped 0 bases from V and 6 bases from J, with 10 bases between.

This clonotype occurred a few times. The chain couples TRBV12-3 or TRBV12-4 to TRBJ1-6; maybe TRBD1 (6 bases). Deletions cut 5 bases from V and 7 bases from J, with 9 bases between. The CDR3 has 13 amino acids. The CDR3 is CASSGGGNSPLHF. CDR3 coding DNA: TGTGCCAGCAGTGGGGGGGGCAATTCACCCCTCCACTTT.

The gene calls are TRBV5-1 and TRBJ1-2; D is uncertain. The ends were cut back, 2 bases at V and 2 bases at J, with 10 bases in the middle. The CDR3 contains 14 residues. Germline CDR1 is SGHRS and CDR2 is YFSETQ. CDR3 nucleotide sequence: TGCGCCAGCAGCTTATCGGCAACCAACTATGGCTACACCTTC. Its protein is CASSLSATNYGYTF.

This clonotype was seen ten or more times. The V call is TRBV30, the J call TRBJ2-1; perhaps D is TRBD1 or TRBD2 (6 bases each). The CDR3 extends over 14 amino acids. Per germline, CDR1 GTSNPN and CDR2 SVGIG (reference sequence). Trimming stripped 5 bases from V and 7 bases from J, with 18 bases between. DNA of the CDR3: TGTGCCTGGCAACAGGGAGGTCGGGGGAATGAGCAGTTCTTC. Translating it yields CAWQQGGRGNEQFF.

This clonotype has at least ten counts. The CDR3 spells CAWSFSGTDPYGYTF. The CDR3 nucleotides read TGTGCCTGGAGTTTCTCCGGGACAGACCCCTATGGCTACACCTTC. The chain uses TRBV30 and TRBJ1-2; 7 positions match TRBD1. In germline, CDR1 is GTSNPN, CDR2 SVGIG (reference sequence). The junction had 10 bases not matched to a gene; V was cut back by 2 bases and J by 4 bases. The CDR3 covers 15 residues.